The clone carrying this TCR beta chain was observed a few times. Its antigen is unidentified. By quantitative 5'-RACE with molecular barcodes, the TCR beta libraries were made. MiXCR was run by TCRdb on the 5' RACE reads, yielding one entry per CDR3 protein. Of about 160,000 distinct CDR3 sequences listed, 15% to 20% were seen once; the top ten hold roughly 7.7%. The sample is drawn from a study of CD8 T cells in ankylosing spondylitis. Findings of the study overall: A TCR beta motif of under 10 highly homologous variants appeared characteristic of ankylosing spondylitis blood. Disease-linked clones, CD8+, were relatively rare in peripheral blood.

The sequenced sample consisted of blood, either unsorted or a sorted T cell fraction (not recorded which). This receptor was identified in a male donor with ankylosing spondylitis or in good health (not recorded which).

The CDR3 protein is CASSQSNADTQYF. Here the CDR3 DNA reads TGTGCCAGCAGCCAGTCTAACGCAGATACGCAGTATTTT. This chain joins TRBV3-1 and TRBJ2-3; D is undetermined. This CDR3 contains 13 residues. The germline gives CDR1 LGHDT, CDR2 YNNKEL (reference sequence). Trimming pared 3 bases from V and 4 bases from J, leaving 8 bases between.